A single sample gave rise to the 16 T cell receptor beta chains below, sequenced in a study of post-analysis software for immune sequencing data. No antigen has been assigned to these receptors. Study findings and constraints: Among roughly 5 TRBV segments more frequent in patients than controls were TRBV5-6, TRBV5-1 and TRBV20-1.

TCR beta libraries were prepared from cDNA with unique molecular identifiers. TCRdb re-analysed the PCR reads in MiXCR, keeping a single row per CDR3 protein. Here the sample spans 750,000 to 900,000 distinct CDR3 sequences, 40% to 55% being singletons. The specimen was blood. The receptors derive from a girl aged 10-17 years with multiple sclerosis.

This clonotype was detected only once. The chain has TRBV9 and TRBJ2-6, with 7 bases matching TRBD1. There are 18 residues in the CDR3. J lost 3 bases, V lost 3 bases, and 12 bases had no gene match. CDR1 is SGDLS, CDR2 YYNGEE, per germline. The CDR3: CASSGSWTGGSGANVLTF. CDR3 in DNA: TGTGCCAGCAGCGGCTCGTGGACAGGTGGAAGTGGGGCCAACGTCCTGACTTTC.

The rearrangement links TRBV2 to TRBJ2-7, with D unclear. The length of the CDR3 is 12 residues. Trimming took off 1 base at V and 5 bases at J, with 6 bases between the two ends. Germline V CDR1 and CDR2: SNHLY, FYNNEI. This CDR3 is CASSEVLNEQYF. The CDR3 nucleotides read TGTGCCAGCAGTGAAGTACTAAACGAGCAGTACTTC.

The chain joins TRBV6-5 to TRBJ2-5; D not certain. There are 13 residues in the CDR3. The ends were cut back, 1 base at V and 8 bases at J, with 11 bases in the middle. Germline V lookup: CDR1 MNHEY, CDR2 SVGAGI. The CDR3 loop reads CASSYWPRGTQYF. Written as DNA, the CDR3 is TGTGCCAGCAGTTACTGGCCAAGAGGTACCCAGTACTTC.

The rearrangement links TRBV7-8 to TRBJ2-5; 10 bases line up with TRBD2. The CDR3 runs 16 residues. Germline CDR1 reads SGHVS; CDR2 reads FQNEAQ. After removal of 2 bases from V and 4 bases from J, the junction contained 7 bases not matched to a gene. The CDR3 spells CASSLRLAGGLETQYF. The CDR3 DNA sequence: TGTGCCAGCAGCTTAAGATTAGCGGGAGGACTAGAGACCCAGTACTTC.

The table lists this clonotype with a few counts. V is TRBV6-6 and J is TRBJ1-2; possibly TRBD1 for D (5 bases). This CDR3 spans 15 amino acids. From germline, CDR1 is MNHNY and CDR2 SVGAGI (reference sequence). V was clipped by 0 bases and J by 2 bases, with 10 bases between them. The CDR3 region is CASSYSRGVNYGYTF. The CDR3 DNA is TGTGCCAGCAGTTACTCGAGAGGGGTCAACTATGGCTACACCTTC.

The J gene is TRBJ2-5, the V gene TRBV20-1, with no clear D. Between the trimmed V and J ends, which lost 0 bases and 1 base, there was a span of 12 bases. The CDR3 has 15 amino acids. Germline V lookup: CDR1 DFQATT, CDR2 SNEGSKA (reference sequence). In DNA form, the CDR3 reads TGCAGTGCTAGAGATCGGTACGGCGGCCAAGAGACCCAGTACTTC. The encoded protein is CSARDRYGGQETQYF.

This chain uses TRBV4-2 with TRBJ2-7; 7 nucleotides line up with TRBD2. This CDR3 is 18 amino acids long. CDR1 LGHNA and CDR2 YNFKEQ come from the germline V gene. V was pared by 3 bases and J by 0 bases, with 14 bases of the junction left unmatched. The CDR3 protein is CASSHFPAGTTDSYEQYF. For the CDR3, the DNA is TGTGCCAGCAGCCACTTCCCCGCCGGGACTACTGACTCCTACGAGCAGTACTTC.

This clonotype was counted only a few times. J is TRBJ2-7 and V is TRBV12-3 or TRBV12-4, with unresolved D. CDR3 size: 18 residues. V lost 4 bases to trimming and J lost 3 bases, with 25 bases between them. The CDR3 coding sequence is TGTGCCAGCAGTTCGGCGAAGGGCGCAGACACATACCTCTACGAGCAGTACTTC. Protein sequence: CASSSAKGADTYLYEQYF.

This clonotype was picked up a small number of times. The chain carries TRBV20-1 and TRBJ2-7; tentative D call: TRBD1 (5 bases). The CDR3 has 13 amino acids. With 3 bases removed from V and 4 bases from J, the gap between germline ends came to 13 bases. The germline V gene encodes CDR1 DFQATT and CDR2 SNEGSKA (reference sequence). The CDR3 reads CSARPYQGYEQYF. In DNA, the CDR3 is TGCAGTGCTAGGCCTTACCAGGGTTACGAGCAGTACTTC.

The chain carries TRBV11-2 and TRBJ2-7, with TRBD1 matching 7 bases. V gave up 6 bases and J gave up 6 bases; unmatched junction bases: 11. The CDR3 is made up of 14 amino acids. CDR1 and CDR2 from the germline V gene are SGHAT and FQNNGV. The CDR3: CASRLTGPPSEQYF. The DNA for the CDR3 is TGTGCCAGCAGACTGACAGGGCCCCCCTCCGAGCAGTACTTC.

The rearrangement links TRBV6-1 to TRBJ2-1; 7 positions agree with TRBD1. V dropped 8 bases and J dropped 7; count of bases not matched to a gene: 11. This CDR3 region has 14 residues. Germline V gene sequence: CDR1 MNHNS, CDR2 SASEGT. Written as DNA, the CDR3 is TGTGCCAGCCTCCGGGACAGAGTCTTAAATGAGCAGTTCTTC. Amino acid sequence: CASLRDRVLNEQFF.

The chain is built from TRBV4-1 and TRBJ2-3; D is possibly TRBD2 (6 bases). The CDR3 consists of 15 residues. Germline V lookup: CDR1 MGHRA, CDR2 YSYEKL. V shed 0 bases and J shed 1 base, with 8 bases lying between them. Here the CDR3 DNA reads TGCGCCAGCAGCCAAGACCCTAGCGGCACAGATACGCAGTATTTT. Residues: CASSQDPSGTDTQYF.

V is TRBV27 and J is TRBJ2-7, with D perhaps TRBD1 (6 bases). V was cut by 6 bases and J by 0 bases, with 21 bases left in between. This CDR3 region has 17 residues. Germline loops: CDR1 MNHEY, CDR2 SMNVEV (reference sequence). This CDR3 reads CASSFEGPGASSYEQYF. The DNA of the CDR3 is TGTGCCAGCAGCTTTGAGGGCCCAGGGGCGAGCTCCTACGAGCAGTACTTC.

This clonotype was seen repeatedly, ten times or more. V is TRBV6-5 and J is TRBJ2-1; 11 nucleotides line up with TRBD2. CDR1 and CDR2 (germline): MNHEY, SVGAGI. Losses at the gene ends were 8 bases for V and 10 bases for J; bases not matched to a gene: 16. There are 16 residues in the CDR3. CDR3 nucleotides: TGTGCCAGCCGAATACAGCGACTAGCGGGGAGGGACGAGCAGTTCTTC. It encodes CASRIQRLAGRDEQFF.

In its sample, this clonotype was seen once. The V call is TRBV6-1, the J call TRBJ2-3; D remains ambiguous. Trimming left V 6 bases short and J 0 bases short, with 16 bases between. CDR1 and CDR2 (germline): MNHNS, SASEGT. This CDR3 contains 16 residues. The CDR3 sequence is CASRSPHPDSTDTQYF. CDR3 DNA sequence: TGTGCCAGCAGGAGCCCACACCCGGATAGCACAGATACGCAGTATTTT.

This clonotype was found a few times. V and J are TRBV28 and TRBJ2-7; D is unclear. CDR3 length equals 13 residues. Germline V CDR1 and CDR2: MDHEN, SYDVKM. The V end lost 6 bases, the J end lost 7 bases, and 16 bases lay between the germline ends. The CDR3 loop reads CASRRQALGEQYF. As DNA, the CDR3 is TGTGCCAGCAGACGGCAAGCCCTAGGGGAGCAGTACTTC.